This T cell receptor (beta chain) was retrieved from a study of blood T cells in healthy people across ages. Study context: For every two T cells, template switching captured about one barcoded beta molecule.

A sample-barcoded 5' primer and a J-beta primer mix were used in a second PCR of roughly 7 to 11 cycles. Every cDNA was tagged by a template-switch adaptor with 12 random nucleotides. One entry per CDR3 protein results from TCRdb running MiXCR on the 5' RACE reads. The repertoire holds roughly 1,500,000 distinct CDR3 sequences, with about 43% as singletons. Study-level points and caveats: Naive T cell percentage strongly correlated with TCR beta diversity. The fall in TCR beta diversity per million T cells was roughly linear with age.

Worth noting for this clonotype: Its antigen is unknown.

The CDR3 has 14 amino acids. With 4 bases clipped from V and 5 bases from J, the junction kept 8 bases outside the gene matches. CDR1 SEHNR and CDR2 FQNEAQ come from the germline V gene (reference sequence). The genes are TRBV7-9 and TRBJ2-7, with 7 bases matching TRBD1. Sequenced material: blood. The TCR comes from a woman younger than 35 in good health. The CDR3 region has the DNA TGTGCCAGCAGCTATCGACAGGGATCCGACGAGCAGTACTTC. It is translated as CASSYRQGSDEQYF. Filled out from reference TRBV7-9 and TRBJ2-7, the complete variable domain reads DTGVSQNPRHKITKRGQNVTFRCDPISEHNRLYWYRQTLGQGPEFLTYFQNEAQLEKSRLLSDRFSAERPKGSFSTLEIQRTEQGDSAMYLCASSYRQGSDEQYFGPGTRLTVT.